The source of this T cell receptor (beta chain) is a study of TIL therapy for anti-PD-1-resistant metastatic lung cancer. About the research overall: Patients then received nivolumab; progressors got lymphodepletion, TIL and IL-2.

V shed 6 bases and J shed 0 bases, with 6 bases lying between them. In germline, CDR1 is LNHDA, CDR2 SQIVND (reference sequence). The CDR3 consists of 13 residues. Sequencing used immunoSEQ v3. Libraries were prepared by immunoSEQ multiplex PCR; TCRdb keeps only in-frame clonotypes and omits some of them. Among nearly 60,000 clones, roughly 70% were seen once, and the ten largest hold about 2%. Sample time point: pre-treatment sample, taken before nivolumab and TIL therapy. The receptor was derived from a person aged 25 to 79 with non-small cell lung cancer. The sequencing used blood, collected at baseline. V gene TRBV19 combines with J gene TRBJ2-1; D is undetermined. The CDR3 loop reads CASSDRSYNEQFF. The CDR3 coding sequence is TGTGCCAGTAGCGATCGCTCCTACAATGAGCAGTTCTTC. The full variable domain, its missing parts supplied by reference TRBV19 and TRBJ2-1, is DGGITQSPKYLFRKEGQNVTLSCEQNLNHDAMYWYRQDPGQGLRLIYYSQIVNDFQKGDIAEGYSVSREKKESFPLTVTSAQKNPTAFYLCASSDRSYNEQFFGPGTRLTVL.